The present entry profiles one T cell receptor (beta chain) with its context. The antigen is not known. Germline V gene data show CDR1 as MNHNS and CDR2 as SASEGT. Unmatched junction bases numbered 11, after V lost 7 bases and J lost 6 bases. This CDR3 has 14 amino acids. Researchers used the Oncomine TCR Beta short-read assay to sequence DNA from cultured CD4+ T cells. In TCRdb, the PCR reads were re-called with MiXCR into one record per CDR3 protein. The sample holds about 12,000 distinct CDR3 sequences, roughly 48% seen once. Treatment of the sample: roughly 11-day PBMC culture with coronavirus spike peptide pools or control peptides (ViraFEST assay). This record comes from a study of vaccination and CD4 T cells after COVID-19. Background on the study: Overlapping spike peptides of SARS-CoV-2, HCoV-NL63, HCoV-OC43 and HCoV-229E were used, and cells were stimulated with them.

This chain joins TRBV6-1 and TRBJ2-7; 8 bases line up with TRBD1. The sequencing input was CD4+ T cells from blood, cultured in vitro. This TCR derives from a human donor who had recovered from COVID-19. The CDR3 is CASTGTGGLFEQYF. The CDR3 bases are TGTGCCAGCACGGGGACAGGAGGGTTGTTCGAGCAGTACTTC.